This TCR beta chain originates from a study of cytomegalovirus exposure and HLA in healthy donors. As for the study in general: Earlier sequencing of 150 million to 200 million T cells yielded 95 million to 120 million unique TCR beta sequences.

A word on this clone: No antigen is known for it.

PCR used 60 Vbeta primers and 13 Jbeta primers. Assay: immunoSEQ multiplex PCR; the TCRdb copy retains only in-frame clones and omits some. Its listing shows some 120,000 clones. Germline values: CDR1 LGHNA, CDR2 YNFKEQ. The CDR3 extends over 14 amino acids. Broader study findings: Specificity for CMV antigens was confirmed in vitro for a few of the CMV-associated chains. Most TCR sequences proved rare, with some public TCRs found in many donors.

This sequence joins TRBV4-2 and TRBJ2-5; maybe TRBD2 (6 bases). TRBJ2-7 matches the DNA end more closely, so the J call is doubtful. Sample: PBMCs. This receptor was taken from a man aged 18 to 30 in good health and CMV-seronegative. For the CDR3, the DNA is TGTGCCAGCAGCCAAGATCGGGGGTTCTACGAGCAGTACTTC. Its protein product is CASSQDRGFYEQYF.